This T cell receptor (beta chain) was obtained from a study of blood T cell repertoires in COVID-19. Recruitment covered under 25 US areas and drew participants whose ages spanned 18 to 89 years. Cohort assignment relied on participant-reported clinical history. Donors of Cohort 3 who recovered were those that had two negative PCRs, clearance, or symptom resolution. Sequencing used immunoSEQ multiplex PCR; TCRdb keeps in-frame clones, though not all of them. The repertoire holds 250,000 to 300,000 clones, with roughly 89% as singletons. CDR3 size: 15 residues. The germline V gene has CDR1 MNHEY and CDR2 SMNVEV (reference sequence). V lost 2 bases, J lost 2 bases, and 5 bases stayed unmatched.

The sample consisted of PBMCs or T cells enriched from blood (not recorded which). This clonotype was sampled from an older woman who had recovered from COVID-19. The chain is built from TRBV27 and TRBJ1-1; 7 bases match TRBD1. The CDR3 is CASSLDNRGNTEAFF. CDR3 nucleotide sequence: TGTGCCAGCAGTTTAGATAACAGGGGTAACACTGAAGCTTTCTTT.